Below, 18 T cell receptor beta chains from the same sample are listed, as sequenced in a study of blood T cells in healthy people across ages. Alongside a J-beta primer mix, a sample-barcoded 5' primer served in a second PCR lasting roughly 6 to 12 cycles. TCRdb redid the calling of the 5' RACE reads with MiXCR, one entry per CDR3 protein. Seen here are 750,000 to 950,000 distinct CDR3 sequences, approximately 53% observed once, and the top ten hold roughly 37%. The sequenced sample was blood. Every receptor here comes from a man older than 75 in good health.

J is TRBJ2-5 and V is TRBV24-1; D is possibly TRBD1 or TRBD2 (6 bases each). The germline V and J ends were trimmed by 2 bases and 4 bases, with 22 bases remaining between them. This CDR3 has 18 amino acids. The V gene's germline CDR1 is KGHDR and CDR2 SFDVKD. CDR3 in amino acids: CATSDSLGWGAIGETQYF. DNA for the CDR3: TGTGCCACCAGTGATTCATTGGGTTGGGGGGCGATCGGAGAGACCCAGTACTTC.

The chain couples TRBV24-1 to TRBJ2-1; D gene unclear. V was pared by 5 bases and J by 6 bases, with 7 bases between. Germline CDR1 reads KGHDR; CDR2 reads SFDVKD. This CDR3 region has 12 residues. The CDR3 loop reads CATSGRFNEQFF. DNA for the CDR3: TGTGCCACCAGTGGACGTTTCAATGAGCAGTTCTTC.

As DNA, the CDR3 is TGTGCCAGTTTCGGACAGGGCCTTTTGAATGAGCAGTTCTTC. Translating it yields CASFGQGLLNEQFF. The V gene is TRBV25-1, the J gene TRBJ2-1; 8 nucleotides agree with TRBD1. CDR1 is MGHDK and CDR2 is SYGVNS in the germline V gene. J gave up 7 bases and V 9 bases, and 11 bases lay outside the gene matches. The CDR3 runs 14 residues.

This clonotype showed up just a few times. The chain couples TRBV27 to TRBJ1-1; D is perhaps TRBD1 (6 bases). The germline V gene encodes CDR1 MNHEY and CDR2 SMNVEV (reference sequence). V gave up 7 bases and J gave up 2 bases, with 17 bases separating them. This CDR3 has 15 residues. CDR3 region: CASKIGVDSNTEAFF. The CDR3 DNA reads TGTGCCAGCAAGATTGGCGTGGACAGCAACACTGAAGCTTTCTTT.

The chain employs TRBV29-1 and TRBJ2-3; TRBD2 matches at 11 bases. There are 15 residues in the CDR3. V dropped 7 bases and J dropped 0; count of bases not matched to a gene: 6. The germline V gene encodes CDR1 SQVTM and CDR2 ANQGSEA. The DNA of the CDR3 is TGCAGCGCTAACGGACTAGCGGGTAGCACAGATACGCAGTATTTT. It encodes CSANGLAGSTDTQYF.

This clonotype was seen only a few times. The J gene is TRBJ2-3, the V gene TRBV28, with TRBD2 as a possible D gene (5 bases). CDR1 and CDR2 from the germline V gene are MDHEN and SYDVKM. The CDR3 covers 12 residues. V was clipped by 10 bases and J by 3 bases, with 11 bases between them. The CDR3, as DNA: TGTGCCACGGGGATCCTTACAGATACGCAGTATTTT. Translation gives CATGILTDTQYF.

The rearrangement links TRBV5-1 to TRBJ2-7, with TRBD1 matching over 7 bases. V shed 3 bases, J shed 6 bases, and the junction held 9 bases outside the gene matches. This CDR3 has 14 amino acids. The germline V gene has CDR1 SGHRS and CDR2 YFSETQ. The CDR3 is CASSSDREGGEQYF. Here the CDR3 DNA reads TGCGCCAGCAGCTCCGACAGGGAAGGGGGCGAGCAGTACTTC.

V gene TRBV4-1 combines with J gene TRBJ1-4; possible D gene TRBD1, 5 bases. Germline CDR1 MGHRA, CDR2 YSYEKL. V lost 2 bases and J lost 8, with 15 bases in between. The length of the CDR3 is 15 residues. The CDR3 loop is CASSQSPGPEEKLFF. As DNA, the CDR3 is TGCGCCAGCAGCCAATCCCCGGGACCAGAAGAAAAACTGTTTTTT.

This chain joins TRBV2 and TRBJ1-5; no firm D call. Trimming cost V 3 bases and J 4 bases, with 13 bases left between them. The V gene's germline CDR1 is SNHLY and CDR2 FYNNEI. The CDR3 consists of 15 residues. CDR3 sequence: CASSDTAAPNQPQHF. DNA of the CDR3: TGTGCCAGCAGTGATACGGCTGCTCCGAATCAGCCCCAGCATTTT.

V gene TRBV24-1 combines with J gene TRBJ2-3, with D maybe TRBD1 (5 bases). The CDR3 runs 15 residues. Germline CDR1 is KGHDR and CDR2 is SFDVKD. V lost 3 bases, J lost 4 bases, and 13 bases lay in between. CDR3 coding DNA: TGTGCCACCAGTGATCCTACCCAGGGATCAGATACGCAGTATTTT. This codes for CATSDPTQGSDTQYF.

The chain links TRBV7-2 to TRBJ2-3, with D perhaps assigned TRBD1 or TRBD2 (6 bases each). The CDR3 runs 15 residues. V was clipped by 7 bases and J by 2 bases, with 16 bases between them. Per the germline V gene, CDR1 is SGHTA and CDR2 is FQGNSA. The CDR3, as DNA: TGTGCCAGCAACCCAGGGGACTCCAACACAGATACGCAGTATTTT. It encodes CASNPGDSNTDTQYF. The full variable domain, rest sourced from reference TRBV7-2 and TRBJ2-3, is GAGVSQSPSNKVTEKGKDVELRCDPISGHTALYWYRQSLGQGLEFLIYFQGNSAPDKSGLPSDRFSAERTGGSVSTLTIQRTQQEDSAVYLCASNPGDSNTDTQYFGPGTRLTVL.

The rearrangement uses TRBV20-1 and TRBJ2-1; 16 bases map to TRBD2. CDR1 DFQATT and CDR2 SNEGSKA come from the germline V gene (reference sequence). The ends lost 6 bases at V and 10 bases at J; junction bases unmatched: 12. The CDR3 spans 16 residues. The CDR3 loop reads CSARPGLAGGPWEQFF. The DNA of the CDR3 is TGCAGTGCCAGACCGGGACTAGCGGGAGGGCCTTGGGAGCAGTTCTTC.

This clonotype is a singleton in its sample. This chain joins TRBV6-1 and TRBJ2-5; 14 positions match TRBD2. Germline V CDR1 and CDR2: MNHNS, SASEGT. After removal of 6 bases from V and 11 bases from J, the junction contained 23 bases not matched to a gene. The CDR3 is 19 residues long. The CDR3 region is CASSFSGTSGSSMLNEQYF. The CDR3 nucleotides are TGTGCCAGCAGCTTCAGCGGGACTAGCGGGAGTAGTATGTTAAATGAGCAGTACTTC.

This chain uses TRBV7-2 with TRBJ2-1, with 11 positions matching TRBD2. V was clipped by 5 bases and J by 10 bases; unmatched bases: 13. Looked up from germline, CDR1 is SGHTA and CDR2 is FQGNSA. The CDR3 consists of 16 residues. This chain's CDR3 is CASSLRRLAGGWEQFF. CDR3 nucleotide sequence: TGTGCCAGCAGCCTCAGAAGGCTAGCGGGAGGCTGGGAGCAGTTCTTC.

The chain has TRBV29-1 and TRBJ2-1; D remains unclear. V was clipped by 4 bases and J by 10 bases, with 14 bases between them. Germline CDR1 is SQVTM and CDR2 is ANQGSEA. This CDR3 comprises 12 residues. CDR3 nucleotide sequence: TGCAGCGTTGGTAAAGTTTTTGGGGAGCAGTTCTTC. As protein: CSVGKVFGEQFF.

The table lists this clonotype with a few counts. This chain joins TRBV9 and TRBJ2-7; TRBD2 is a possible D gene (7 bases). Trimming pared 1 base from V and 4 bases from J, leaving 18 bases between. Looked up from germline, CDR1 is SGDLS and CDR2 is YYNGEE. The CDR3 totals 16 residues. The CDR3 reads CASSVIGGPTVYEQYF. The CDR3 DNA is TGTGCCAGCAGCGTAATCGGGGGGCCAACAGTTTACGAGCAGTACTTC. The variable domain in full, with the rest retrieved from reference TRBV9 and TRBJ2-7, is DSGVTQTPKHLITATGQRVTLRCSPRSGDLSVYWYQQSLDQGLQFLIQYYNGEERAKGNILERFSAQQFPDLHSELNLSSLELGDSALYFCASSVIGGPTVYEQYFGPGTRLTVT.

This clonotype was seen a handful of times. The CDR3 DNA reads TGTGCCAGCAGCTTATCAGGGCTAGCGGGAGCCTACGAGCAGTACTTC. This codes for CASSLSGLAGAYEQYF. The chain combines TRBV5-6 with TRBJ2-4, with 10 bases aligning to TRBD2. The DNA end is a closer match to TRBJ2-7, so the J assignment may be wrong. Per germline, CDR1 SGHDT and CDR2 YYEEEE. The CDR3 loop spans 16 amino acids.

This sequence joins TRBV7-8 and TRBJ1-2; 7 bases are a match to TRBD1. V dropped 5 bases and J dropped 0; count of bases not matched to a gene: 9. The CDR3 consists of 16 residues. Germline CDR1 and CDR2: SGHVS and FQNEAQ. The CDR3 region has the DNA TGTGCCAGCAGCCCCCAGGGCGGGACAGCTAACTATGGCTACACCTTC. Translated, it gives CASSPQGGTANYGYTF.